The 25 T cell receptor beta chains listed next were all sequenced from one sample in a study of cytomegalovirus exposure and HLA in healthy donors. Both 60 Vbeta primers and 13 Jbeta primers went into the PCR. Only in-frame clones appear in the TCRdb table, and some are missing; sequencing was by immunoSEQ multiplex PCR. The profile covers 150,000 to 200,000 clones, with roughly 87% appearing a single time and approximately 1.6% taken by the ten largest. Source material: PBMCs. Receptor source: a girl aged 5-17 years in good health and CMV-seropositive.

Comment on this clone: Mismatch with germline at one junction end may stem from a read error. The sample holds other DNA sequences that translate to the same CDR3. The chain carries TRBV11-3 and TRBJ2-1; D may be TRBD2 (6 bases). The CDR3 sequence is 14 residues long. Germline assignment: CDR1 SGHNT and CDR2 YENEEA. CDR3 sequence: CASSLGLSSNEQFF. The CDR3, as DNA: TGTGCCAGCAGCTTGGGACTTTCCTCCAATGAGCAGTTCTTC. The whole variable domain, filled in from reference TRBV11-3 and TRBJ2-1, reads EAGVVQSPRYKIIEKKQPVAFWCNPISGHNTLYWYLQNLGQGPELLIRYENEEAVDDSQLPKDRFSAERLKGVDSTLKIQPAELGDSAVYLCASSLGLSSNEQFFGPGTRLTVL.

The chain combines TRBV28 with TRBJ2-1; the D gene is possibly TRBD2 (5 bases). The V and J ends lost 2 bases and 0 bases respectively, with 17 bases between them. The germline V gene encodes CDR1 MDHEN and CDR2 SYDVKM. CDR3 length: 18 residues. The CDR3 here is CASSLSRWGENSYNEQFF. DNA of the CDR3: TGTGCCAGCAGTTTAAGTCGGTGGGGAGAGAACTCCTACAATGAGCAGTTCTTC.

The chain is built from TRBV27 and TRBJ2-5, with 14 bases lining up with TRBD2. The trim removed 6 bases at V and 5 bases at J, leaving 5 bases unmatched. Per the germline V gene, CDR1 is MNHEY and CDR2 is SMNVEV (reference sequence). The CDR3 consists of 15 residues. The CDR3 bases are TGTGCCAGCAGGAGACTAGCGGGGGGGCGCGAGACCCAGTACTTC. Its translation is CASRRLAGGRETQYF.

This clone was picked up a small number of times. This chain links TRBV7-2 with TRBJ2-1; 11 bases agree with TRBD2. The germline gives CDR1 SGHTA, CDR2 FQGNSA. This CDR3 is 18 amino acids long. V was pared by 3 bases and J by 3 bases, with 10 bases of the junction left unmatched. The CDR3 sequence: CASSFFGLAGGLYNEQFF. The CDR3 coding sequence is TGTGCCAGCAGCTTTTTCGGGTTAGCGGGGGGGCTCTACAATGAGCAGTTCTTC.

V and J are TRBV5-1 and TRBJ2-3; 9 bases fit TRBD2. V was clipped by 7 bases and J by 2 bases; unmatched bases: 11. This CDR3 has 16 residues. CDR1 is SGHRS, CDR2 YFSETQ, per germline. The CDR3: CASANVSGGFTDTQYF. CDR3 in DNA: TGCGCCAGCGCTAACGTTAGCGGGGGATTCACAGATACGCAGTATTTT.

This clone has more than one count but fewer than ten. The rearrangement joins TRBV29-1 to TRBJ1-1, with TRBD1 matching 7 bases. Germline values: CDR1 SQVTM, CDR2 ANQGSEA. The CDR3 sequence is 13 residues long. J was trimmed by 0 bases and V by 3 bases; bases with no gene match: 1. This CDR3 is CSVEGQMNTEAFF. The DNA of the CDR3 is TGCAGCGTTGAGGGACAGATGAACACTGAAGCTTTCTTT.

This clone was found a few times. The chain carries TRBV21-1 and TRBJ2-5; the D call in the table, TRBD1, was not verified against the DNA. TRBV21-1 is assigned pseudogene status. The CDR3 length is 12 residues. CDR3 amino acids: CASLVAKETQYF. CDR3 in DNA: TGTGCCAGCCTCGTGGCAAAAGAGACCCAGTACTTC.

The V and J genes are TRBV7-8 and TRBJ2-7; D is perhaps TRBD1 (5 bases). The CDR3 totals 13 residues. Germline V gene sequence: CDR1 SGHVS, CDR2 FQNEAQ. Between the trimmed V and J ends, which lost 7 bases and 2 bases, there was a span of 12 bases. As DNA, the CDR3 is TGTGCCAGCAAGTTAGGACAAGCCTACGAGCAGTACTTC. This gives the protein CASKLGQAYEQYF.

This clone was detected only a few times. The chain has TRBV7-3 and TRBJ2-5; TRBD1 matches at 9 bases. There are 15 residues in the CDR3. The germline CDR1 and CDR2 sequences are SGHTA and FQGTGA. V shed 4 bases, J shed 2 bases, and the junction held 5 bases outside the gene matches. DNA of the CDR3: TGTGCCAGCAGCTCGGGGACAGGGCCTCAAGAGACCCAGTACTTC. Translated: CASSSGTGPQETQYF.

In nucleotides, the CDR3 is TGTGCCAGCAGCCCGAGAGCGGGAGGTAGAAATGAGCAGTTCTTC. Its protein is CASSPRAGGRNEQFF. This chain uses TRBV9 with TRBJ2-1, with TRBD2 matching 9 bases. The CDR3 is made up of 15 amino acids. Germline loops: CDR1 SGDLS, CDR2 YYNGEE. Trimming cost V 4 bases and J 7 bases; bases outside gene matches: 9. Together with reference TRBV9 and TRBJ2-1, the CDR3 gives the full variable domain: DSGVTQTPKHLITATGQRVTLRCSPRSGDLSVYWYQQSLDQGLQFLIQYYNGEERAKGNILERFSAQQFPDLHSELNLSSLELGDSALYFCASSPRAGGRNEQFFGPGTRLTVL.

The chain recombines TRBV18 with TRBJ1-2, with a possible D match to TRBD1 (6 bases). This CDR3 spans 16 amino acids. V was cut by 3 bases and J by 3 bases, with 17 bases left in between. Per germline, CDR1 KGHSH and CDR2 LQKENI. The CDR3 sequence is CASSPLAGVPYYGYTF. Here the CDR3 DNA reads TGTGCCAGCTCACCCCTGGCAGGGGTTCCCTACTATGGCTACACCTTC.

The chain uses TRBV27 and TRBJ2-2; D perhaps matches TRBD2 (5 bases). Germline loops: CDR1 MNHEY, CDR2 SMNVEV (reference sequence). The CDR3 has 12 residues. V was clipped by 6 bases and J by 8 bases, with 10 bases between them. CDR3 amino acids: CASRTRTGELFF. DNA for the CDR3: TGTGCCAGCAGAACTAGGACTGGGGAGCTGTTTTTT.

This rearrangement joins TRBV2 to TRBJ1-1, with D perhaps matching TRBD1 (5 bases). The CDR3 has 12 amino acids. The V end was cut by 6 bases, the J end by 11 bases, with 16 bases between. CDR1 SNHLY and CDR2 FYNNEI come from the germline V gene. Here the CDR3 DNA reads TGTGCCAGCAGCGAGGCGGGGGTTGGGGCTTTCTTT. Translated, it gives CASSEAGVGAFF.

This chain joins TRBV5-4 and TRBJ2-5; D perhaps matches TRBD2 (5 bases). Germline CDR1 and CDR2: SGHNT and YYREEE (reference sequence). V gave up 4 bases and J gave up 0 bases, with 13 bases separating them. The CDR3 totals 15 residues. Here the CDR3 DNA reads TGTGCCAGCAGCCGGGCGGGTGCCTACCAAGAGACCCAGTACTTC. It yields the protein CASSRAGAYQETQYF.

The V gene is TRBV10-2, the J gene TRBJ2-3; D gene ambiguous. Per the germline V gene, CDR1 is WSHSY and CDR2 is SAAADI. This CDR3 spans 15 amino acids. V lost 9 bases, J lost 0 bases, and 16 bases lay in between. CDR3 residues: CASRLGPSSTDTQYF. CDR3 nucleotides: TGCGCCAGTCGACTTGGCCCATCTAGCACAGATACGCAGTATTTT.

V gene TRBV7-2 combines with J gene TRBJ1-2; tentatively, D is TRBD1 (6 bases). This CDR3 has 14 amino acids. V was cut by 5 bases and J by 3 bases, with 13 bases left in between. Germline CDR1 is SGHTA and CDR2 is FQGNSA. CDR3 DNA sequence: TGTGCCAGCAGCGGTCGAGACAGGTACTATGGCTACACCTTC. This encodes CASSGRDRYYGYTF.

The chain employs TRBV2 and TRBJ2-3, with 8 bases lining up with TRBD2. V was pared by 9 bases and J by 4 bases, with 6 bases of the junction left unmatched. The CDR3 length is 13 residues. Germline CDR1 reads SNHLY; CDR2 reads FYNNEI. CDR3 in DNA: TGTGCCAGATCGGGGGGGTCCGCAGATACGCAGTATTTT. Translated: CARSGGSADTQYF. Full variable domain (rest looked up from reference TRBV2 and TRBJ2-3): EPEVTQTPSHQVTQMGQEVILRCVPISNHLYFYWYRQILGQKVEFLVSFYNNEISEKSEIFDDQFSVERPDGSNFTLKIRSTKLEDSAMYFCARSGGSADTQYFGPGTRLTVL.

This clone has a handful of counts. In DNA, the CDR3 is TGCGCCAGCAGCCAAGATCCTCCGGCCGAGGGTTACGAGCAGTACTTC. Residues: CASSQDPPAEGYEQYF. V is TRBV4-1 and J is TRBJ2-7; D is perhaps TRBD2 (5 bases). The CDR3 has 16 amino acids. V was shortened by 0 bases and J by 4 bases, with 16 bases between the two germline ends. Germline V lookup: CDR1 MGHRA, CDR2 YSYEKL.

This clone turned up a few times. This sequence joins TRBV10-3 and TRBJ2-7, with TRBD1 matching over 10 bases. The CDR3 contains 14 residues. Trimming took 4 bases from V and 4 from J; bases not matched to a gene: 4. Germline V CDR1 and CDR2: ENHRY, SYGVKD. DNA for the CDR3: TGTGCCATCAGTGGACAGGGGGCTGGTTACGAGCAGTACTTC. Its translation: CAISGQGAGYEQYF.

The genes are TRBV27 and TRBJ2-5, with D possibly matching TRBD1 (5 bases). There are 14 residues in the CDR3. The V and J ends lost 2 bases and 4 bases respectively, with 11 bases between them. Germline CDR1 and CDR2: MNHEY and SMNVEV (reference sequence). This CDR3 reads CASSLGGAGETQYF. Here the CDR3 DNA reads TGTGCCAGCAGTTTAGGTGGGGCTGGAGAGACCCAGTACTTC.

This sequence joins TRBV28 and TRBJ1-2; the D is unclear. Germline values: CDR1 MDHEN, CDR2 SYDVKM. CDR3 length: 14 residues. Trimming shortened V by 5 bases and J by 2 bases, and 12 bases separated the two germline ends. The CDR3 loop reads CASSTKTRNYGYTF. For the CDR3, the DNA is TGTGCCAGCAGTACCAAGACAAGAAACTATGGCTACACCTTC.

CDR3 DNA sequence: TGTGCCAGCAGTTTAACGCCCCGGGGGGAGGACGAGCAGTACTTC. Translating gives CASSLTPRGEDEQYF. The chain employs TRBV28 and TRBJ2-7; 7 bases align to TRBD2. V lost 2 bases to trimming and J lost 5 bases; unmatched junction nucleotides: 9. This CDR3 has 15 residues. CDR1 is MDHEN and CDR2 is SYDVKM in the germline V gene.

The chain has TRBV6-5 and TRBJ2-1; the match to TRBD2 covers 8 bases. J lost 8 bases, V lost 2 bases, and 5 bases had no gene match. This CDR3 contains 14 residues. Germline CDR1 reads MNHEY; CDR2 reads SVGAGI. The CDR3 sequence: CASSYTRGGDEQFF. The CDR3 DNA reads as TGTGCCAGCAGTTACACCCGGGGGGGAGATGAGCAGTTCTTC.

This clone was observed once. The V call is TRBV19, the J call TRBJ1-1; no reliable D call. V was pared by 9 bases and J by 1 base, with 15 bases between. Germline V gene lookup returns CDR1 LNHDA and CDR2 SQIVND (reference sequence). There are 14 residues in the CDR3. DNA of the CDR3: TGTGCCAGCAATCCCCTCCGAGGGAACACTGAAGCTTTCTTT. Translation: CASNPLRGNTEAFF.

The rearrangement joins TRBV2 to TRBJ2-1, with TRBD2 matching 10 bases. The CDR3 is made up of 15 amino acids. Germline CDR1 is SNHLY and CDR2 is FYNNEI. The V gene end was trimmed by 6 bases and the J gene end by 2 bases; junction bases not matched to a gene: 4. The DNA of the CDR3 is TGTGCCAGCAGCCGAGGACTAGCGGCCTACAATGAGCAGTTCTTC. This sequence encodes CASSRGLAAYNEQFF.